Below, one TCR beta chain is given with its context. V shed 1 base, J shed 4 bases, and the junction held 0 bases outside the gene matches. Germline values: CDR1 SGHVS, CDR2 FQNEAQ. This CDR3 spans 13 amino acids. The sample is drawn from a study of blood T cell repertoires in COVID-19. As handled by the study authors: Reference gene primer amplification gave estimated nucleated cell counts. Data came from immunoSEQ multiplex PCR; TCRdb stores just in-frame clones and leaves some out. V and J calls and clone size are copied from that table; D and trimming were computed from the DNA. The sample lists about 150,000 clones; more than 75% were seen once.

The TCR comes from a man aged 45-60 years who had recovered from COVID-19. This chain links TRBV7-8 with TRBJ2-7, with TRBD1 matching over 8 bases. Sequenced input: peripheral blood. CDR3 protein: CASSLGTGYEQYF. DNA for the CDR3: TGTGCCAGCAGCTTAGGGACAGGGTACGAGCAGTACTTC.